The sequence of this TCR beta chain was determined in a study of T cell responses to AZD1222 COVID-19 vaccine. Points from the study as a whole: The donor group comprised mostly white British people and more females; the analysis possibly underestimated clonal diversity. Scientists sampled the repertoires only once the peak T cell response had passed. CD4 TCRs associated with vaccination spanned spike, dominating at 160-218 and 743-854.

Trimming shortened V by 2 bases and J by 6 bases, and 11 bases separated the two germline ends. The CDR3 is 13 amino acids. Germline CDR1 reads MDHEN; CDR2 reads SYDVKM. Assay used: immunoSEQ multiplex PCR; TCRdb lists only in-frame clones, some missing. The sample consists of roughly 87,000 clones, 88% of them appearing once. Regarding this clone: The antigen is undetermined.

V is TRBV28 and J is TRBJ2-7, with D tentatively TRBD1 (5 bases). The specimen was peripheral blood, collected 28 days after the second AZD1222 dose. This TCR came from an adult who received the AZD1222 COVID-19 vaccine. In DNA form, the CDR3 reads TGTGCCAGCAGTTTAAGGGGAAATAGCGAGCAGTACTTC. This gives the protein CASSLRGNSEQYF.